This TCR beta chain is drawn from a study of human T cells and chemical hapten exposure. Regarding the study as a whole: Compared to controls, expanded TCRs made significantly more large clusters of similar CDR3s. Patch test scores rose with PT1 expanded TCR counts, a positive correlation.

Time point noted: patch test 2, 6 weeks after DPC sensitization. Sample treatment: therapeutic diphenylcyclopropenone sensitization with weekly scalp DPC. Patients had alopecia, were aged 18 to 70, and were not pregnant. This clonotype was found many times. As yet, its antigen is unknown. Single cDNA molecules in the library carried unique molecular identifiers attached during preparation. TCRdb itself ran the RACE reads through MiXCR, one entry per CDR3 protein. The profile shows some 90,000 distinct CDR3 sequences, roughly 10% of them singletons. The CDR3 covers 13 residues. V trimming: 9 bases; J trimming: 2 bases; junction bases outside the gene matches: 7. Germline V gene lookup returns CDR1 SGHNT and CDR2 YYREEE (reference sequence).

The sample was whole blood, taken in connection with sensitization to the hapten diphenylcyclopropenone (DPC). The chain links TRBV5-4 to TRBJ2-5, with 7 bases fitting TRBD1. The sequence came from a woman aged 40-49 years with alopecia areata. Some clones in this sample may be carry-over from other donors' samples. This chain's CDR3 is CATRPGQQETQYF. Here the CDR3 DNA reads TGTGCCACCCGTCCGGGACAGCAAGAGACCCAGTACTTC. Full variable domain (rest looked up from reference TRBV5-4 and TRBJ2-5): ETGVTQSPTHLIKTRGQQVTLRCSSQSGHNTVSWYQQALGQGPQFIFQYYREEENGRGNFPPRFSGLQFPNYSSELNVNALELDDSALYLCATRPGQQETQYFGPGTRLLVL.